This TCR beta chain was sequenced in a study of regulatory T cells in long-lasting Graves disease. CDR1 is KGHDR and CDR2 is SFDVKD in the germline V gene. The CDR3 contains 16 residues. V was pared by 12 bases and J by 5 bases, with 16 bases of the junction left unmatched. Both iRepertoire HTBI primers and Arm-PCR of CDR3 regions were used to build the TCR beta libraries. TCRdb reprocessed the multiplex PCR reads via MiXCR and lists one record per CDR3 protein. The top ten clones hold around 27% of a sample with roughly 320,000 distinct CDR3 sequences, over 15% of them seen once. The time point: newly diagnosed GD, antithyroid drugs for less than 3 months. PBMC-derived RNA was used for the TCR library. Blood from the periphery, approximately 8.6 milliliters in all, was drawn into EDTA tubes. This clonotype was detected many times. A further study also used this sample, focusing on T cells in Graves' hyperthyroidism and ophthalmopathy.

J is TRBJ2-1 and V is TRBV24-1, with 9 positions matching TRBD2. The starting material was peripheral blood mononuclear cells (PBMCs), obtained at new diagnosis, from a patient treated with antithyroid drugs. This receptor was identified in a middle-aged man with Graves disease. CDR3 in DNA: TGTGCCTCGATCGCGGGGGGGGGCACTTCGAACAATGAGCAGTTCTTC. Protein sequence: CASIAGGGTSNNEQFF.